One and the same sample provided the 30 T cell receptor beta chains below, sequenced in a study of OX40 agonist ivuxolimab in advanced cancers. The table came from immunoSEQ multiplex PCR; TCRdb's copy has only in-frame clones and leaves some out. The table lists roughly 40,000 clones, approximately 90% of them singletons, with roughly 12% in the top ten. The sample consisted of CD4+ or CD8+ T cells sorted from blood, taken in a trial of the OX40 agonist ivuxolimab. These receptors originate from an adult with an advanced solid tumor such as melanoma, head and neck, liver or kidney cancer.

This CDR3 is CASSLTETYEQYF. CDR3 in DNA: TGTGCCAGCAGCTTAACAGAAACCTACGAGCAGTACTTC. The chain links TRBV7-9 to TRBJ2-7; D is undetermined. From germline, CDR1 is SEHNR and CDR2 FQNEAQ (reference sequence). Trimming shortened V by 2 bases and J by 2 bases, and 7 bases separated the two germline ends. The CDR3 has 13 amino acids.

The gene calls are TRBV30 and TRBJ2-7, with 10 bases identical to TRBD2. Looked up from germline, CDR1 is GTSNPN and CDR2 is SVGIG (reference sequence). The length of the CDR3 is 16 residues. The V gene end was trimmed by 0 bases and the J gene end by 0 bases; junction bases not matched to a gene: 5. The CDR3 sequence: CAWSVRTSGSSYEQYF. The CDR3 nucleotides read TGTGCCTGGAGTGTACGGACTAGCGGTTCCTCCTACGAGCAGTACTTC.

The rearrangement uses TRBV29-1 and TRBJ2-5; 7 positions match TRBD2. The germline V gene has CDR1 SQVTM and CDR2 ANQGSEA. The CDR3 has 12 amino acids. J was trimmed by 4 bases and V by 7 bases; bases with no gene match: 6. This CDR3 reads CSAASGGETQYF. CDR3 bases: TGCAGCGCCGCTAGCGGAGGAGAGACCCAGTACTTC.

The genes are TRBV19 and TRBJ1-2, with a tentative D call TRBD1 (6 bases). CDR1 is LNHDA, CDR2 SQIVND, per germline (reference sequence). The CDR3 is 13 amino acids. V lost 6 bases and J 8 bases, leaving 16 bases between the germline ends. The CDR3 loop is CASRVGHPGGYTF. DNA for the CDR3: TGTGCCAGTAGAGTGGGACACCCGGGGGGCTACACCTTC.

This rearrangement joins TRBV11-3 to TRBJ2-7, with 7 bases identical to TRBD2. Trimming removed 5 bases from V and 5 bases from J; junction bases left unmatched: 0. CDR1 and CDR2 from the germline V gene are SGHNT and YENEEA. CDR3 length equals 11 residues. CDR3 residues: CASSRGDEQYF. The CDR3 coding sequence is TGTGCCAGCAGCCGGGGGGACGAGCAGTACTTC.

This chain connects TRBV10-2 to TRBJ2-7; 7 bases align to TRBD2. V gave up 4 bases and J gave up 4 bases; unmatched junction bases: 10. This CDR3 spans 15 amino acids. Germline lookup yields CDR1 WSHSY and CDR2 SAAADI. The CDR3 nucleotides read TGCGCCAGCAGTGGCGGGGGTGGTTTTTCATACGAGCAGTACTTC. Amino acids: CASSGGGGFSYEQYF.

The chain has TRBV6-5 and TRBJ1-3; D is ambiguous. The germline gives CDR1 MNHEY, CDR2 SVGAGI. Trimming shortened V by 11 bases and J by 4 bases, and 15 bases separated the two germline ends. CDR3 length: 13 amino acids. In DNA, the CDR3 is TGTGCCGCCTGGGGTCTAGACGGAAACACCATATATTTT. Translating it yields CAAWGLDGNTIYF.

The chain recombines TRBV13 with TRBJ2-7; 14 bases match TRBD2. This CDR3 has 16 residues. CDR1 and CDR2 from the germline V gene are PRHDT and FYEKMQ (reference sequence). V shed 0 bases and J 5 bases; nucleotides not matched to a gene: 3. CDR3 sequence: CASSLGGLAGVNEQYF. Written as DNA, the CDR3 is TGTGCCAGCAGCTTAGGGGGACTAGCGGGAGTAAACGAGCAGTACTTC.

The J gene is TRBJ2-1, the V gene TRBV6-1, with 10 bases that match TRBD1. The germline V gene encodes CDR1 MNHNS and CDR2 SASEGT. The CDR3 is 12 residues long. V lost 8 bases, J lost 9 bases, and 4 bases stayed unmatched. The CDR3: CASGTGVSEQFF. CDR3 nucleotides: TGTGCCAGCGGGACAGGGGTAAGTGAGCAGTTCTTC.

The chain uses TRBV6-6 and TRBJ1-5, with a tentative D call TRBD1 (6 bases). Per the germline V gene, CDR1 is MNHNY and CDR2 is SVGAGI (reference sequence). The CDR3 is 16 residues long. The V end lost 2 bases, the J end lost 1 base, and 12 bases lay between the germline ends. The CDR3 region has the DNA TGTGCCAGCAGTTACCGAGGACAGAGAAGCAATCAGCCCCAGCATTTT. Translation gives CASSYRGQRSNQPQHF.

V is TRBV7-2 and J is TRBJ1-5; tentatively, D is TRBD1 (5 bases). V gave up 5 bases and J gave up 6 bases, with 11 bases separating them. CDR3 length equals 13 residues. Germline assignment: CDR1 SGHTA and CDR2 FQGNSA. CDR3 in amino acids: CASSGAGLQPQHF. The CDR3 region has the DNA TGTGCCAGCAGCGGGGCAGGGCTTCAGCCCCAGCATTTT. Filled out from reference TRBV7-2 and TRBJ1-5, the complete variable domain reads GAGVSQSPSNKVTEKGKDVELRCDPISGHTALYWYRQSLGQGLEFLIYFQGNSAPDKSGLPSDRFSAERTGGSVSTLTIQRTQQEDSAVYLCASSGAGLQPQHFGDGTRLSIL.

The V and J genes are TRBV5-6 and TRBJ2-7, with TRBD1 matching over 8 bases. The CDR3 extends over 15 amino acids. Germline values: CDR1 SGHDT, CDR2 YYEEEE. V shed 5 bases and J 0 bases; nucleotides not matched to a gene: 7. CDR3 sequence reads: CASRYSGTGSYEQYF. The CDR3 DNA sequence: TGTGCCAGCAGGTATTCCGGGACAGGCTCCTACGAGCAGTACTTC. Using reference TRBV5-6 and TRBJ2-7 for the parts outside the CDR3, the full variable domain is DAGVTQSPTHLIKTRGQQVTLRCSPKSGHDTVSWYQQALGQGPQFIFQYYEEEERQRGNFPDRFSGHQFPNYSSELNVNALLLGDSALYLCASRYSGTGSYEQYFGPGTRLTVT.

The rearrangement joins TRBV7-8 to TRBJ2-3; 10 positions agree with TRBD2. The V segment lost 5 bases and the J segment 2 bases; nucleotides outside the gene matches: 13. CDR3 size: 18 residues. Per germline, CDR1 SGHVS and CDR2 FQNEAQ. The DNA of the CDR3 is TGTGCCAGCAGCCCCTCACCATTAGCGGGAGGCCTCACAGATACGCAGTATTTT. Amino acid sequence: CASSPSPLAGGLTDTQYF.

The chain's CDR3 is CASSVAEKLFF. The CDR3 nucleotides are TGTGCCAGCAGTGTCGCGGAAAAACTGTTTTTT. The chain links TRBV2 to TRBJ1-4; no clear D gene. The CDR3 is made up of 11 amino acids. Trimming pared 4 bases from V and 8 bases from J, leaving 5 bases between. CDR1 SNHLY and CDR2 FYNNEI come from the germline V gene.

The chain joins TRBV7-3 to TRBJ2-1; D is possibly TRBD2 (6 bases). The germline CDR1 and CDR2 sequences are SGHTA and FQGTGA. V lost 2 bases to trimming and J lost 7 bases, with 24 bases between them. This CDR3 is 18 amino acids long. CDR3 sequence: CASSLGGEGGSGRNEQFF. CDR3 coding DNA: TGTGCCAGCAGCTTAGGGGGTGAGGGAGGATCGGGGAGAAATGAGCAGTTCTTC.

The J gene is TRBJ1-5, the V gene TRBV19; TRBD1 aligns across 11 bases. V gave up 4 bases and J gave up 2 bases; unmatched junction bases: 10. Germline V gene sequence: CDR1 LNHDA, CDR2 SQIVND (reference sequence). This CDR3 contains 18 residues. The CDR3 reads CASSNRGTGGRGNQPQHF. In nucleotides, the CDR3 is TGTGCCAGTAGTAACCGCGGGACAGGGGGAAGAGGCAATCAGCCCCAGCATTTT.

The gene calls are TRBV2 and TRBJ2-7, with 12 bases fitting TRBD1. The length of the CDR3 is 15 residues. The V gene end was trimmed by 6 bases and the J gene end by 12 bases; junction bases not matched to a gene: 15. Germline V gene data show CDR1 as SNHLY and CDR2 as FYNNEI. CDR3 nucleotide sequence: TGTGCCAGCAGACGACCGGGACAGGGGGCTAAAACGGGGTACTTC. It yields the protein CASRRPGQGAKTGYF.

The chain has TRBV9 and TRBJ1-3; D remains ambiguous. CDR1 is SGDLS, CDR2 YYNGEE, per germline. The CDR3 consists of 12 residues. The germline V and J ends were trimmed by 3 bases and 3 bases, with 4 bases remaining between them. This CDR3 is CASSANGNTIYF. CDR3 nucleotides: TGTGCCAGCAGCGCCAATGGAAACACCATATATTTT.

DNA of the CDR3: TGTGCCAGCAGCTTAGGGTCGTGGGACGCTAACTACGAGCAGTACTTC. Its protein is CASSLGSWDANYEQYF. The chain links TRBV7-9 to TRBJ2-7, with D perhaps given as TRBD1 or TRBD2 (5 bases each). The CDR3 contains 16 residues. CDR1 and CDR2 (germline): SEHNR, FQNEAQ (reference sequence). With 1 base removed from V and 3 bases from J, the gap between germline ends came to 16 bases.

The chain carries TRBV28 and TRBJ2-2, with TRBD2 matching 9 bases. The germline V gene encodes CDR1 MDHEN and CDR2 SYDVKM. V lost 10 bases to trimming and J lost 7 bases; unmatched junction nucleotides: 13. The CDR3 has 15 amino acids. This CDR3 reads CAIPLAGGPNGELFF. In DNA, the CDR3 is TGTGCCATACCTCTTGCGGGAGGGCCGAACGGGGAGCTGTTTTTT.

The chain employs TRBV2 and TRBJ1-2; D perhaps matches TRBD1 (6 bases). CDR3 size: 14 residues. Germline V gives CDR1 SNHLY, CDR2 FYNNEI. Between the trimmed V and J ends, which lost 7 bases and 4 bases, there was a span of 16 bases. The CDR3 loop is CASIGQPVGYGYTF. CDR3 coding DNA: TGTGCCAGCATCGGACAGCCCGTTGGCTATGGCTACACCTTC.

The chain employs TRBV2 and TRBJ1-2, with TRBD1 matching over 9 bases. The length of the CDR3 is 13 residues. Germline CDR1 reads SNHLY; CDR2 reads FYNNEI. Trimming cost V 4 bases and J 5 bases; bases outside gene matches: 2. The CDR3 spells CASSAGTGYGYTF. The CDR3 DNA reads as TGTGCCAGCAGTGCCGGGACAGGGTATGGCTACACCTTC. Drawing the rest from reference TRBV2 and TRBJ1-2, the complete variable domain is EPEVTQTPSHQVTQMGQEVILRCVPISNHLYFYWYRQILGQKVEFLVSFYNNEISEKSEIFDDQFSVERPDGSNFTLKIRSTKLEDSAMYFCASSAGTGYGYTFGSGTRLTVV.

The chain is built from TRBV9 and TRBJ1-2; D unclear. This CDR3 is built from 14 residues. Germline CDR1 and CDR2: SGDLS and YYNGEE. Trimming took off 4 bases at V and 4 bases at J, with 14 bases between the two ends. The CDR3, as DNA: TGTGCCAGCAGCCCGGGAACTAACCCCTATGGCTACACCTTC. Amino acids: CASSPGTNPYGYTF.

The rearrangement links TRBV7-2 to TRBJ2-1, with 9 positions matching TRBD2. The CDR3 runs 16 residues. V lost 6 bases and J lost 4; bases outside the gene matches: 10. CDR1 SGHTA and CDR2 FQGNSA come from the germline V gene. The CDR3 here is CASSNYGLAPYNEQFF. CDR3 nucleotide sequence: TGTGCCAGCAGTAATTACGGACTAGCGCCTTACAATGAGCAGTTCTTC.

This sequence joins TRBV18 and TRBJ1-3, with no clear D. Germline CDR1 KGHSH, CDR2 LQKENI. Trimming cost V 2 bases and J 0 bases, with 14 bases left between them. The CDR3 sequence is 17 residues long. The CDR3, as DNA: TGTGCCAGCTCACCAAGTGGAATAGTCAGCTCTGGAAACACCATATATTTT. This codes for CASSPSGIVSSGNTIYF.

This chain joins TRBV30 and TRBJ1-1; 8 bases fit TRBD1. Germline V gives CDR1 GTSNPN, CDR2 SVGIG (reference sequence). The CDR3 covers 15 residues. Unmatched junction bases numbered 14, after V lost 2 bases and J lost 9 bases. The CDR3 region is CAWSPKSGQGNKAFF. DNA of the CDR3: TGTGCCTGGAGTCCAAAAAGCGGACAGGGTAATAAAGCTTTCTTT.

The CDR3 region is CASKRGAGELFF. In nucleotides, the CDR3 is TGTGCCAGCAAGAGGGGGGCCGGGGAGCTGTTTTTT. V is TRBV6-5 and J is TRBJ2-2, with D perhaps assigned TRBD1 or TRBD2 (6 bases each). V lost 7 bases, J lost 6 bases, and 9 bases lay in between. This CDR3 spans 12 amino acids. Per the germline V gene, CDR1 is MNHEY and CDR2 is SVGAGI.

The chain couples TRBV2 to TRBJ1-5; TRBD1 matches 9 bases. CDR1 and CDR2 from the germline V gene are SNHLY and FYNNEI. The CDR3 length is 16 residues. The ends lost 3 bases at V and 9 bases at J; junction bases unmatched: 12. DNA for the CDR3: TGTGCCAGCAGTGATTTACCTGGGACAGGGTATCGGCCCCAGCATTTT. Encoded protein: CASSDLPGTGYRPQHF.

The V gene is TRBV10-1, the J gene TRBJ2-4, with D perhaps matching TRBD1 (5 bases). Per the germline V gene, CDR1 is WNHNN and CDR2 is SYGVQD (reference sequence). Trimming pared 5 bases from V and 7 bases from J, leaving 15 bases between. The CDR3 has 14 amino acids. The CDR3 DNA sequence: TGCGCCAGCAGTAACTCCCCGGACACCAACATTCAGTACTTC. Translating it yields CASSNSPDTNIQYF.

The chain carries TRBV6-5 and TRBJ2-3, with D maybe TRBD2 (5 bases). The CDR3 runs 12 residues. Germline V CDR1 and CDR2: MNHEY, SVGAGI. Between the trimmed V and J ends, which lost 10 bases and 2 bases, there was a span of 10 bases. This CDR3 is CATRGNTDTQYF. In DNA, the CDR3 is TGTGCCACTCGGGGTAACACAGATACGCAGTATTTT.